This T cell receptor (beta chain) was obtained from a study of cytomegalovirus exposure and HLA in healthy donors. The PCR made use of 60 Vbeta and 13 Jbeta primers. Profiled with immunoSEQ multiplex PCR; TCRdb holds only in-frame clones, not every one. The sample records about 210,000 clones, over 75% being singletons. This clone was seen a few times. As yet, its antigen is unknown. Study observations and caveats: TCR beta sequences reportedly predicted most subjects' HLA-A and HLA-B alleles accurately. Being indistinguishable, some V segments were excluded, TRBV6-2 and TRBV6-3 among them.

The V end lost 5 bases, the J end lost 3 bases, and 8 bases lay between the germline ends. This CDR3 has 13 residues. Germline CDR1 is MNHEY and CDR2 is SMNVEV (reference sequence). Healthy people donating bone marrow made up the donors. Input material: PBMCs. The receptor's source is a male donor in good health and CMV-seronegative. The chain carries TRBV27 and TRBJ1-5, with a weak D call TRBD1 (6 bases). The CDR3 spells CASSRTDNQPQHF. In DNA form, the CDR3 reads TGTGCCAGCAGTAGGACAGACAATCAGCCCCAGCATTTT.